This TCR beta chain is drawn from a study of beta chain features in type 1 diabetes. Whole-study results and caveats: Shortening of TCRB CDR3s, moderate but significant, appeared in all four CD4+ subsets of Type 1 diabetes patients.

As regards this clone: Antigen specificity is unknown.

Expressed TCRB transcripts got sequenced, as all isolated RNA was reverse transcribed. Libraries were prepared by immunoSEQ multiplex PCR; TCRdb keeps only in-frame clonotypes and omits some of them. The sample contains almost 350,000 clones, around 8.5% of which appear only once. The length of the CDR3 is 11 residues. Trimming left V 4 bases short and J 2 bases short, with 4 bases between. Germline V CDR1 and CDR2: SQVTM, ANQGSEA. The clonotype comes from a young man with type 1 diabetes. The V and J genes are TRBV29-1 and TRBJ2-3, with unresolved D. Input material: central memory CD4+ T cells from blood. CDR3 residues: CSVVITDTQYF. In DNA, the CDR3 is TGCAGCGTTGTTATCACAGATACGCAGTATTTT.